A single sample gave rise to the 11 T cell receptor beta chains below, sequenced in a study of TIL therapy for anti-PD-1-resistant metastatic lung cancer. Time point: pre-treatment sample, taken before nivolumab and TIL therapy. Pleural nodules or supraclavicular lymph nodes made up most of the excised metastases sampled. The immunoSEQ assay was v3. The table came from immunoSEQ multiplex PCR; TCRdb's copy has only in-frame clones and leaves some out. The sample carries 7,000 to 9,000 clones, roughly 70% recorded once. The sample was tumor tissue, taken at baseline. Receptor source: a person between 25 and 79 years old with non-small cell lung cancer.

This sequence joins TRBV5-1 and TRBJ2-7; D unresolved. V shed 0 bases and J shed 2 bases, with 6 bases lying between them. Germline V CDR1 and CDR2: SGHRS, YFSETQ. The CDR3 spans 13 residues. The CDR3 region has the DNA TGCGCCAGCAGCTTGGGACCGGCCTACGAGCAGTACTTC. Amino acids: CASSLGPAYEQYF.

This clone was seen once. The chain employs TRBV2 and TRBJ1-1; possible D gene TRBD1, 6 bases. There are 15 residues in the CDR3. Trimming pared 4 bases from V and 1 base from J, leaving 13 bases between. Germline assignment: CDR1 SNHLY and CDR2 FYNNEI. CDR3 region: CASSAGQPRNTEAFF. The CDR3 DNA reads as TGTGCCAGCAGTGCCGGACAGCCAAGGAACACTGAAGCTTTCTTT.

As to this clone: Other DNA sequences in this sample translate to the same CDR3. This chain links TRBV7-9 with TRBJ1-1, with D uncertain. CDR1 is SEHNR, CDR2 FQNEAQ, per germline (reference sequence). The CDR3 has 13 residues. The V and J ends lost 3 bases and 2 bases respectively, with 7 bases between them. The CDR3: CASSFGGNTEAFF. The CDR3 coding sequence is TGTGCCAGCAGCTTCGGAGGCAACACTGAAGCTTTCTTT.

The count of this clone is one. V and J are TRBV7-2 and TRBJ2-7; either TRBD1 or TRBD2 may supply D (5 bases each). The germline V and J ends were trimmed by 1 base and 2 bases, with 9 bases remaining between them. Germline CDR1 reads SGHTA; CDR2 reads FQGNSA. There are 14 residues in the CDR3. The CDR3 is CASSLGDPPYEQYF. The CDR3 bases are TGTGCCAGCAGCTTAGGGGACCCGCCCTACGAGCAGTACTTC.

This clone occurred a few times. The rearrangement uses TRBV6-5 and TRBJ2-2; D is uncertain. The CDR3 covers 12 residues. V lost 0 bases, J lost 6 bases, and 2 bases lay in between. The V gene's germline CDR1 is MNHEY and CDR2 SVGAGI. CDR3 region: CASSYSAGELFF. The CDR3 bases are TGTGCCAGCAGTTACTCAGCCGGGGAGCTGTTTTTT.

J is TRBJ2-1 and V is TRBV28; perhaps TRBD1 as D (6 bases). Deletions cut 3 bases from V and 0 bases from J, with 15 bases between. Germline CDR1 reads MDHEN; CDR2 reads SYDVKM. The CDR3 covers 17 residues. In nucleotides, the CDR3 is TGTGCCAGCAGTTTGGGGACATCAGGGGTCTCCTACAATGAGCAGTTCTTC. Translating it yields CASSLGTSGVSYNEQFF.

V is TRBV19 and J is TRBJ2-7; tentatively, D is TRBD1 (6 bases). The CDR3 spans 14 residues. Trimming shortened V by 9 bases and J by 0 bases, and 15 bases separated the two germline ends. Germline CDR1 and CDR2: LNHDA and SQIVND (reference sequence). The CDR3 bases are TGTGCCAGGATTACAGGGCCTAGCTCCTACGAGCAGTACTTC. Its translation is CARITGPSSYEQYF. Together with reference TRBV19 and TRBJ2-7, the CDR3 gives the full variable domain: DGGITQSPKYLFRKEGQNVTLSCEQNLNHDAMYWYRQDPGQGLRLIYYSQIVNDFQKGDIAEGYSVSREKKESFPLTVTSAQKNPTAFYLCARITGPSSYEQYFGPGTRLTVT.

The chain carries TRBV15 and TRBJ2-6; 13 bases fit TRBD2. V shed 2 bases, J shed 6 bases, and the junction held 7 bases outside the gene matches. Germline V gives CDR1 LNHNV, CDR2 YYDKDF (reference sequence). The CDR3 is 18 residues long. CDR3 region: CATSRTLAGGTEANVLTF. For the CDR3, the DNA is TGTGCCACCAGCAGAACACTAGCGGGAGGGACTGAGGCCAACGTCCTGACTTTC.

This chain joins TRBV2 and TRBJ2-3; 15 bases agree with TRBD2. V shed 9 bases, J shed 5 bases, and the junction held 18 bases outside the gene matches. The CDR3 is 19 residues long. CDR1 and CDR2 from the germline V gene are SNHLY and FYNNEI. The CDR3 DNA follows: TGTGCCAGAGGGGCGACTGGGTGGACTAGCGGGAGGGCCGGAGATACGCAGTATTTT. Its translation is CARGATGWTSGRAGDTQYF.

The CDR3, as DNA: TGTGCCAGCCGGACAGGGCGCACCGGGGAGCTGTTTTTT. It encodes CASRTGRTGELFF. V gene TRBV7-8 combines with J gene TRBJ2-2; TRBD1 agrees at 8 bases. Germline CDR1 and CDR2: SGHVS and FQNEAQ. CDR3 length: 13 amino acids. J lost 4 bases, V lost 8 bases, and 3 bases had no gene match. The complete variable domain, with remaining parts taken from reference TRBV7-8 and TRBJ2-2, reads GAGVSQSPRYKVAKRGQDVALRCDPISGHVSLFWYQQALGQGPEFLTYFQNEAQLDKSGLPSDRFFAERPEGSVSTLKIQRTQQEDSAVYLCASRTGRTGELFFGEGSRLTVL.

J is TRBJ1-1 and V is TRBV19, with D tentatively TRBD1 (6 bases). Germline V gene data show CDR1 as LNHDA and CDR2 as SQIVND (reference sequence). The CDR3 length is 12 residues. V lost 5 bases, J lost 8 bases, and 12 bases lay in between. The CDR3 sequence: CASSPQGVEAFF. CDR3 coding DNA: TGTGCCAGTAGTCCACAGGGAGTAGAAGCTTTCTTT.